Detailed here is one T cell receptor (beta chain). This specimen comes from a study of blood T cell repertoires in COVID-19. The wider study: COVID-19 samples, acute and convalescent, were from the United States, Italy and Spain.

The germline V gene has CDR1 SGDLS and CDR2 YYNGEE. Trimming cost V 1 base and J 4 bases, with 7 bases left between them. The CDR3 has 13 amino acids. Per the study methods: Reference gene primer amplification in the assay estimated nucleated cell counts. Using immunoSEQ multiplex PCR, the repertoire was profiled, and TCRdb retains in-frame clones only, with some absent. V, J and clone size were drawn from that table, and D and trimming were deduced from the DNA. The sample carries about 120,000 clones, over 75% recorded once. This sequence was found in an elderly man with acute or convalescent COVID-19. Sequenced sample: peripheral blood. The chain carries TRBV9 and TRBJ2-3; D call uncertain. Here the CDR3 reads CASSVLFSDTQYF. CDR3 nucleotide sequence: TGTGCCAGCAGCGTATTATTTTCAGATACGCAGTATTTT.